This record concerns one T cell receptor (beta chain) sequence. Germline CDR1 MNHNS, CDR2 SASEGT. The CDR3 sequence is 14 residues long. V lost 2 bases and J lost 3, with 8 bases in between. Assay: immunoSEQ multiplex PCR; the TCRdb copy retains only in-frame clones and omits some. The sample holds under 300,000 clones, 80% to 90% seen once. This entry is derived from a study of blood T cell repertoires in COVID-19. Those who participated ranged in age from roughly 18 to 95 years and resided in about two dozen US areas. Cohort allocation depended upon clinical history that participants reported. Donors of Cohort 3 who recovered were those that had two negative PCRs, clearance, or symptom resolution.

This clonotype originated in a young man who had recovered from COVID-19. V gene TRBV6-1 combines with J gene TRBJ2-1; D gene unclear. Material for sequencing was PBMCs or T cells enriched from blood (not recorded which). CDR3: CASSEQEDYNEQFF. The CDR3 DNA sequence: TGTGCCAGCAGTGAACAGGAAGACTACAATGAGCAGTTCTTC.